Sequencing of this TCR beta chain was carried out in a study of T-cell reconstitution after alpha-beta-depleted transplantation in children. In this sample, this clonotype turned up many times. Its matching antigen is unknown. Germline CDR1 SEHNR, CDR2 FQNEAQ (reference sequence). The ends were cut back, 5 bases at V and 1 base at J, with 17 bases in the middle. The CDR3 is made up of 16 amino acids. Unique molecular identifiers were incorporated when the TCRbeta library was constructed. TCRdb called the PCR reads again in MiXCR, with one record for every CDR3 protein. The top ten hold approximately 0.8% of the sample, which has 550,000 to 800,000 distinct CDR3 sequences, 13% seen once. Notes on the study in general: Diversity of TCRbeta at day 60 was high in some patients, arising from surviving recipient T cells and thymic progenitors. Newly produced T cells mostly provided counts and TCRbeta diversity after one year, as hyperexpanded clones declined. Expanded clones from the graft, numbering several hundred, reportedly supplied alpha-beta T cells about two months after transplant.

The rearrangement links TRBV7-9 to TRBJ2-5, with a weak D call TRBD2 (5 bases). This clonotype originated in a girl aged 2 to 10 with congenital amegakaryocytic thrombocytopenia, due to receive a stem cell transplant. The sequenced sample was PBMCs, obtained before TCRalphabeta/CD19-depleted stem cell transplant. DNA of the CDR3: TGTGCCAGCAGCCCGTTTACCGGACTCGCCCAAGAGACCCAGTACTTC. It translates to CASSPFTGLAQETQYF. Full variable domain (outside the CDR3, taken from reference TRBV7-9 and TRBJ2-5): DTGVSQNPRHKITKRGQNVTFRCDPISEHNRLYWYRQTLGQGPEFLTYFQNEAQLEKSRLLSDRFSAERPKGSFSTLEIQRTEQGDSAMYLCASSPFTGLAQETQYFGPGTRLLVL.